This T cell receptor beta chain comes out of a study of OX40 agonist ivuxolimab in advanced cancers. Study-wide background: Ivuxolimab, which is an agonistic anti-OX40 (CD134) antibody, was administered to the patients. Partial responses were achieved by three patients, one with hepatocellular carcinoma and two with cutaneous melanoma. The patients received ivuxolimab by intravenous route every 2 weeks at 0.01 to 10 mg/kg.

The table came from immunoSEQ multiplex PCR; TCRdb's copy has only in-frame clones and leaves some out. This sample yields 75,000 to 100,000 clones, of which roughly 90% are seen a single time; 0.3% to 0.4% belongs to the top ten. The CDR3 runs to 16 residues. V was pared by 1 base and J by 3 bases, with 3 bases of the junction left unmatched. CDR1 and CDR2 from the germline V gene are SGHRS and YFSETQ. Sequencing was performed on CD4+ or CD8+ T cells sorted from blood, taken in a trial of the OX40 agonist ivuxolimab. This TCR derives from an adult with an advanced solid tumor such as melanoma, head and neck, liver or kidney cancer. This rearrangement joins TRBV5-1 to TRBJ2-3; 12 bases fit TRBD2. The CDR3 loop is CASSLHGTSGTDTQYF. In DNA form, the CDR3 reads TGCGCCAGCAGCTTGCACGGGACTAGCGGGACAGATACGCAGTATTTT.